These 17 T cell receptor beta chains share one sample of origin, sequenced in a study of shared clonotypes between healthy human individuals. Assay: immunoSEQ multiplex PCR; the TCRdb copy retains only in-frame clones and omits some. The sample records around 750,000 clones, over 65% being singletons. Material: memory CD4+ T cells sorted from blood. As for subset: CD45RA-negative fraction. The source is a woman in her 30s in good health.

This rearrangement joins TRBV28 to TRBJ1-5, with 7 bases aligning to TRBD1. This CDR3 region has 15 residues. V gave up 3 bases and J gave up 9 bases; unmatched junction bases: 11. The germline CDR1 and CDR2 sequences are MDHEN and SYDVKM. CDR3 protein: CASSFWQGGSWPQHF. The CDR3 bases are TGTGCCAGCAGTTTCTGGCAGGGGGGGAGCTGGCCCCAGCATTTT.

V is TRBV11-2 and J is TRBJ2-4, with D possibly matching TRBD1 (7 bases). Germline values: CDR1 SGHAT, CDR2 FQNNGV. CDR3 length: 14 amino acids. V lost 1 base and J 7 bases, leaving 11 bases between the germline ends. The DNA of the CDR3 is TGTGCCAGCAGCTTAGTCCAGGGGGGCAACATTCAGTACTTC. It specifies CASSLVQGGNIQYF.

This clone has only a few counts. The chain employs TRBV6-1 and TRBJ1-1; D unresolved. Looked up from germline, CDR1 is MNHNS and CDR2 is SASEGT. This CDR3 has 14 amino acids. V was shortened by 5 bases and J by 1 base, with 11 bases between the two germline ends. The CDR3 bases are TGTGCCAGCAGTCGGTCACAGCAGAACACTGAAGCTTTCTTT. This codes for CASSRSQQNTEAFF.

V usage is TRBV5-1 and J usage is TRBJ2-1; 7 nucleotides agree with TRBD1. V was clipped by 0 bases and J by 10 bases; unmatched bases: 10. In germline, CDR1 is SGHRS, CDR2 YFSETQ. The CDR3 loop spans 15 amino acids. Here the CDR3 DNA reads TGCGCCAGCAGCTTGGGGCAGGGGGATCCGTGGGAGCAGTTCTTC. Its protein is CASSLGQGDPWEQFF.

The chain combines TRBV6-1 with TRBJ1-5; possible D gene TRBD1, 6 bases. Germline V CDR1 and CDR2: MNHNS, SASEGT. The CDR3 is made up of 17 amino acids. The V gene lost 2 bases and the J gene lost 1 base, with 15 bases spanning the gap. CDR3 sequence reads: CASSEIRGGGSNQPQHF. The CDR3 DNA reads TGTGCCAGCAGTGAAATTAGGGGGGGAGGAAGCAATCAGCCCCAGCATTTT.

This chain uses TRBV19 with TRBJ1-4; D unclear. The V and J ends lost 4 bases and 8 bases respectively, with 14 bases between them. Germline CDR1 reads LNHDA; CDR2 reads SQIVND (reference sequence). There are 14 residues in the CDR3. The CDR3 region has the DNA TGTGCCAGTAGTACAGGCTACGGGTCCGAAAAACTGTTTTTT. It is translated as CASSTGYGSEKLFF.

The chain uses TRBV19 and TRBJ2-7, with D tentatively TRBD2 (6 bases). Trimming removed 2 bases from V and 3 bases from J, with 14 bases in between. CDR1 is LNHDA, CDR2 SQIVND, per germline (reference sequence). This CDR3 region has 15 residues. CDR3 region: CASSILASAGYEQYF. In DNA, the CDR3 is TGTGCCAGTAGTATATTGGCTAGCGCAGGCTACGAGCAGTACTTC. Using reference TRBV19 and TRBJ2-7 for the parts outside the CDR3, the full variable domain is DGGITQSPKYLFRKEGQNVTLSCEQNLNHDAMYWYRQDPGQGLRLIYYSQIVNDFQKGDIAEGYSVSREKKESFPLTVTSAQKNPTAFYLCASSILASAGYEQYFGPGTRLTVT.

In nucleotides, the CDR3 is TGTGCCAGCAGCCTAGGCGGCGGAAACAATGAGCAGTTCTTC. Its translation is CASSLGGGNNEQFF. This chain uses TRBV4-2 with TRBJ2-1; D gene uncertain. The V gene lost 4 bases and the J gene lost 5 bases, with 12 bases spanning the gap. Germline CDR1 and CDR2: LGHNA and YNFKEQ. The CDR3 length is 14 residues.

This clone was detected once. The DNA of the CDR3 is TGTGCCAGCAAAAAGGGGCTAGCGGGAATCAATGAGCAGTTCTTC. Translating gives CASKKGLAGINEQFF. This chain uses TRBV28 with TRBJ2-1, with 9 bases fitting TRBD2. This CDR3 is built from 15 residues. Trimming removed 7 bases from V and 6 bases from J; junction bases left unmatched: 10. Germline CDR1 reads MDHEN; CDR2 reads SYDVKM.

This clone showed up just a few times. This chain uses TRBV2 with TRBJ2-2, with D hard to call. The V and J ends lost 7 bases and 0 bases respectively, with 12 bases between them. Germline CDR1 is SNHLY and CDR2 is FYNNEI. The CDR3 is 15 amino acids. CDR3 region: CASKVAVANTGELFF. DNA of the CDR3: TGTGCCAGCAAGGTTGCGGTAGCGAACACCGGGGAGCTGTTTTTT.

V usage is TRBV19 and J usage is TRBJ2-5; 11 bases are a match to TRBD2. Germline CDR1 is LNHDA and CDR2 is SQIVND (reference sequence). Trimming at V came to 9 bases and at J to 5 bases, leaving 8 bases not matched to a gene. The CDR3 length is 14 residues. CDR3 nucleotides: TGTGCCAGCGAGGATACTAGCGGGAGTGAGACCCAGTACTTC. Its protein is CASEDTSGSETQYF.

CDR3: CSVAILQGSVGNTIYF. The CDR3 region has the DNA TGCAGCGTTGCCATACTACAGGGGAGTGTTGGAAACACCATATATTTT. This chain uses TRBV29-1 with TRBJ1-3, with TRBD1 identical over 7 bases. J was trimmed by 3 bases and V by 4 bases; bases with no gene match: 12. Per germline, CDR1 SQVTM and CDR2 ANQGSEA. This CDR3 is built from 16 residues.

CDR3 region: CASSFRREYAGELFF. Here the CDR3 DNA reads TGTGCCAGCAGCTTCCGCCGGGAGTATGCCGGGGAGCTGTTTTTT. V gene TRBV7-9 combines with J gene TRBJ2-2; D perhaps matches TRBD2 (6 bases). Trimming removed 3 bases from V and 6 bases from J, with 14 bases in between. Germline values: CDR1 SEHNR, CDR2 FQNEAQ (reference sequence). This CDR3 is 15 amino acids long.

In this sample, this clone turned up many times. This chain links TRBV6-5 with TRBJ2-7; 9 bases are shared with TRBD2. Germline V lookup: CDR1 MNHEY, CDR2 SVGAGI. This CDR3 is 15 amino acids long. V shed 4 bases, J shed 4 bases, and the junction held 8 bases outside the gene matches. CDR3 in amino acids: CASSFTGTSKYEQYF. The CDR3 region has the DNA TGTGCCAGCAGTTTCACCGGGACTAGCAAGTACGAGCAGTACTTC.

The chain is built from TRBV28 and TRBJ2-1; D gene ambiguous. V lost 9 bases and J lost 5, with 14 bases in between. This CDR3 is built from 13 residues. From germline, CDR1 is MDHEN and CDR2 SYDVKM. The DNA for the CDR3 is TGTGCCAGTGACTCACTGAACCACAATGAGCAGTTCTTC. Its protein product is CASDSLNHNEQFF.

The rearrangement links TRBV2 to TRBJ2-6; 10 bases align to TRBD2. Germline V gene lookup returns CDR1 SNHLY and CDR2 FYNNEI. The V gene end was trimmed by 6 bases and the J gene end by 0 bases; junction bases not matched to a gene: 14. This CDR3 region has 20 residues. For the CDR3, the DNA is TGTGCCAGCAGCTTTCTAGCGGGAGTCCCGAACCTCTCTGGGGCCAACGTCCTGACTTTC. It is translated as CASSFLAGVPNLSGANVLTF.

The chain recombines TRBV5-4 with TRBJ2-3; D possibly matches TRBD1 or TRBD2 (5 bases each). The CDR3 runs 13 residues. V was cut by 3 bases and J by 4 bases, with 9 bases left in between. Germline assignment: CDR1 SGHNT and CDR2 YYREEE (reference sequence). CDR3 in DNA: TGTGCCAGCAGCTCCGGGACCCCAGATACGCAGTATTTT. Translated, it gives CASSSGTPDTQYF. Full variable domain (remainder filled in from reference TRBV5-4 and TRBJ2-3): ETGVTQSPTHLIKTRGQQVTLRCSSQSGHNTVSWYQQALGQGPQFIFQYYREEENGRGNFPPRFSGLQFPNYSSELNVNALELDDSALYLCASSSGTPDTQYFGPGTRLTVL.